This TCR beta chain was found in a study of blood T cell repertoires in COVID-19. Overall study: The United States, Italy and Spain provided the acute and convalescent COVID-19 samples. Sample material is recorded as cDNA or gDNA derived from T cells, B-cell-depleted T cells, or PBMCs.

Original processing notes: Estimation of nucleated cell counts relied on the amplification of reference gene primers. The data were produced by immunoSEQ multiplex PCR, yet TCRdb's version contains in-frame clones alone and is incomplete. The V and J calls and clone size were taken over from that table, and D and trimming were inferred from the DNA. Among 100,000 to 120,000 clones listed, 80% to 90% were seen once. This clone was counted between two and nine times. The CDR3 is 17 residues long. Germline V gene data show CDR1 as SEHNR and CDR2 as FQNEAQ (reference sequence). Unmatched junction bases numbered 15, after V lost 7 bases and J lost 3 bases.

The chain employs TRBV7-9 and TRBJ2-1; 7 positions agree with TRBD1. The material sequenced was peripheral blood. This receptor was taken from a woman aged 70 to 79 with acute or convalescent COVID-19. CDR3 bases: TGTGCCAGCACCAAGGAAACCGGGACAGAGATCTACAATGAGCAGTTCTTC. It encodes CASTKETGTEIYNEQFF.